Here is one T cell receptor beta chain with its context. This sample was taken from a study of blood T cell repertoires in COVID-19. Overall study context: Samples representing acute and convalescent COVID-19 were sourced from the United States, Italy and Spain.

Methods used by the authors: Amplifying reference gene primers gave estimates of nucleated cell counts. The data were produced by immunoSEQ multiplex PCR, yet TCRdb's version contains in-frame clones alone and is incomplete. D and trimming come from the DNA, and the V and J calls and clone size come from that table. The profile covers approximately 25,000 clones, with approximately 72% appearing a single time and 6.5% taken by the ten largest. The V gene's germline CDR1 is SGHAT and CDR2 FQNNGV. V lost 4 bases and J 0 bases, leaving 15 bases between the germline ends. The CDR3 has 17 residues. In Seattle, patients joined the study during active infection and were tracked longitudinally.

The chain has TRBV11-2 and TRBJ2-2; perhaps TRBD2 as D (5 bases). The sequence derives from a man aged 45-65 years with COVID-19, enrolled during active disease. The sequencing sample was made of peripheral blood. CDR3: CASSYPEGTSNTGELFF. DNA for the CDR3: TGTGCCAGCAGCTACCCCGAGGGCACCTCGAACACCGGGGAGCTGTTTTTT. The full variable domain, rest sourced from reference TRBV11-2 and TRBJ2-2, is EAGVAQSPRYKIIEKRQSVAFWCNPISGHATLYWYQQILGQGPKLLIQFQNNGVVDDSQLPKDRFSAERLKGVDSTLKIQPAKLEDSAVYLCASSYPEGTSNTGELFFGEGSRLTVL.